A single T cell receptor (beta chain) is shown here with its context. The CDR3 loop spans 16 amino acids. The V and J ends lost 0 bases and 5 bases respectively, with 12 bases between them. Germline V gene sequence: CDR1 SGHNT, CDR2 YYREEE (reference sequence). These data originate in a study of control samples from healthy donors and cancer patients. Produced via immunoSEQ multiplex PCR; TCRdb's table is partial and in-frame only. In the table there are approximately 150,000 clones, about 90% of which are singletons. The sequenced material came from blood. The chain links TRBV5-4 to TRBJ1-6, with no clear D. This receptor was obtained from a man between 18 and 29 years old in good health. CDR3 DNA: TGTGCCAGCAGCTTGGGAGGGTTTGTCGATAATTCACCCCTCCACTTT. Protein: CASSLGGFVDNSPLHF.